These 13 T cell receptor beta chains came from one sample sequenced in a study of beta chain features in type 1 diabetes. Reverse transcribing all isolated RNA meant expressed TCRB transcripts were sequenced. The data were produced by immunoSEQ multiplex PCR, yet TCRdb's version contains in-frame clones alone and is incomplete. The sample records 200,000 to 250,000 clones, over 9.5% being singletons. What was sequenced was naive CD4+ T cells from blood. These receptors came from a woman aged 18-29 years in good health.

As to this clone: The same CDR3 is also encoded by other DNA sequences in this sample. V and J are TRBV5-1 and TRBJ2-5; TRBD2 aligns across 13 bases. The CDR3 length is 15 residues. Trimming cost V 4 bases and J 5 bases; bases outside gene matches: 5. The germline V gene has CDR1 SGHRS and CDR2 YFSETQ. CDR3 sequence (DNA): TGCGCCAGCAGCCTTGGACTAGCGGGGGTGGAGACCCAGTACTTC. It encodes CASSLGLAGVETQYF.

This clone was seen only a few times. This chain links TRBV5-4 with TRBJ1-1, with D uncertain. Germline loops: CDR1 SGHNT, CDR2 YYREEE (reference sequence). The CDR3 runs 15 residues. Trimming cost V 2 bases and J 0 bases, with 11 bases left between them. The CDR3 DNA sequence: TGTGCCAGCAGCTTCCCAGGTCCTATGAACACTGAAGCTTTCTTT. This encodes CASSFPGPMNTEAFF.

The CDR3 sequence is CASSFRRDPGQGYEQYF. As DNA, the CDR3 is TGCGCCAGCAGCTTCCGACGGGACCCGGGACAGGGGTACGAGCAGTACTTC. This sequence joins TRBV5-1 and TRBJ2-7, with 10 bases that match TRBD1. The CDR3 is made up of 17 amino acids. Per germline, CDR1 SGHRS and CDR2 YFSETQ. The V and J ends lost 2 bases and 4 bases, in that order; junction bases with no gene match: 12. The whole variable domain, filled in from reference TRBV5-1 and TRBJ2-7, reads KAGVTQTPRYLIKTRGQQVTLSCSPISGHRSVSWYQQTPGQGLQFLFEYFSETQRNKGNFPGRFSGRQFSNSRSEMNVSTLELGDSALYLCASSFRRDPGQGYEQYFGPGTRLTVT.

The sample holds a few counts of this clone. The V call is TRBV5-4, the J call TRBJ1-5; D is unclear. The germline CDR1 and CDR2 sequences are SGHNT and YYREEE (reference sequence). CDR3 length: 15 amino acids. V lost 4 bases, J lost 2 bases, and 13 bases lay in between. This CDR3 reads CASSRGIDGNQPQHF. As DNA, the CDR3 is TGTGCCAGCAGCCGAGGGATAGATGGCAATCAGCCCCAGCATTTT.

In its sample, this clone was seen a few times. The chain carries TRBV5-1 and TRBJ1-1; D unclear. The CDR3 contains 14 residues. V lost 1 base and J lost 0, with 7 bases in between. The V gene's germline CDR1 is SGHRS and CDR2 YFSETQ. The CDR3 here is CASSLLQMNTEAFF. CDR3 DNA: TGCGCCAGCAGCTTGTTACAGATGAACACTGAAGCTTTCTTT.

V and J are TRBV19 and TRBJ2-5, with a weak D call TRBD1 (6 bases). The CDR3 runs to 18 residues. V shed 2 bases and J shed 5 bases, with 24 bases lying between them. CDR1 is LNHDA, CDR2 SQIVND, per germline (reference sequence). CDR3 sequence: CASSIRAPGGQRTETQYF. The CDR3 nucleotides read TGTGCCAGTAGTATAAGGGCCCCTGGCGGACAGCGGACCGAGACCCAGTACTTC.

This clone has a handful of counts. The chain joins TRBV19 to TRBJ2-1, with 7 bases that match TRBD2. V dropped 3 bases and J dropped 10; count of bases not matched to a gene: 15. Germline V gene data show CDR1 as LNHDA and CDR2 as SQIVND (reference sequence). The length of the CDR3 is 16 residues. The CDR3 sequence: CASSIEGSGPGYEQFF. DNA of the CDR3: TGTGCCAGTAGTATTGAAGGTAGCGGGCCGGGGTACGAGCAGTTCTTC.

In this sample, this clone turned up a few times. This chain joins TRBV7-9 and TRBJ2-1; 11 nucleotides match TRBD2. CDR1 is SEHNR, CDR2 FQNEAQ, per germline (reference sequence). After removal of 11 bases from V and 8 bases from J, the junction contained 14 bases not matched to a gene. This CDR3 has 15 residues. The CDR3 here is CAELEWGLAVDEQFF. The DNA for the CDR3 is TGTGCCGAGTTAGAATGGGGACTAGCGGTGGATGAGCAGTTCTTC. The full variable domain, with the rest looked up from reference TRBV7-9 and TRBJ2-1, is DTGVSQNPRHKITKRGQNVTFRCDPISEHNRLYWYRQTLGQGPEFLTYFQNEAQLEKSRLLSDRFSAERPKGSFSTLEIQRTEQGDSAMYLCAELEWGLAVDEQFFGPGTRLTVL.

This chain links TRBV27 with TRBJ2-1; 9 bases match TRBD2. The CDR3 spans 15 residues. The germline V gene encodes CDR1 MNHEY and CDR2 SMNVEV (reference sequence). The V gene end was trimmed by 4 bases and the J gene end by 7 bases; junction bases not matched to a gene: 8. In DNA form, the CDR3 reads TGTGCCAGCAGTTCAATAGCGGGAGTGGGGAATGAGCAGTTCTTC. Protein product: CASSSIAGVGNEQFF.

The chain links TRBV6-1 to TRBJ1-2, with TRBD1 as a possible D gene (5 bases). Trimming took 7 bases from V and 7 from J, leaving 13 bases between them. Germline loops: CDR1 MNHNS, CDR2 SASEGT. This CDR3 spans 12 amino acids. CDR3 bases: TGTGCCAGCAACGACTGGGGGGGTGGCTACACCTTC. Protein: CASNDWGGGYTF.

This clone was observed a few times. The CDR3 DNA is TGTGCCAGCAGCTTGGAGGCTAAGCGGAGCGCAGATACGCAGTATTTT. Protein product: CASSLEAKRSADTQYF. The J gene is TRBJ2-3, the V gene TRBV5-4; D might be TRBD2 (5 bases). The V gene lost 0 bases and the J gene lost 4 bases, with 15 bases spanning the gap. The CDR3 is 16 amino acids. The V gene's germline CDR1 is SGHNT and CDR2 YYREEE (reference sequence). Full variable domain (missing parts from reference TRBV5-4 and TRBJ2-3): ETGVTQSPTHLIKTRGQQVTLRCSSQSGHNTVSWYQQALGQGPQFIFQYYREEENGRGNFPPRFSGLQFPNYSSELNVNALELDDSALYLCASSLEAKRSADTQYFGPGTRLTVL.

Here the CDR3 reads CASSHWGLQETQYF. As DNA, the CDR3 is TGTGCCAGCAGCCACTGGGGACTTCAAGAGACCCAGTACTTC. The V gene is TRBV14, the J gene TRBJ2-5, with D tentatively TRBD2 (6 bases). The CDR3 runs to 14 residues. The V and J ends lost 3 bases and 2 bases respectively, with 10 bases between them. Per germline, CDR1 SGHDN and CDR2 FVKESK. The whole variable domain, filled in from reference TRBV14 and TRBJ2-5, reads EAGVTQFPSHSVIEKGQTVTLRCDPISGHDNLYWYRRVMGKEIKFLLHFVKESKQDESGMPNNRFLAERTGGTYSTLKVQPAELEDSGVYFCASSHWGLQETQYFGPGTRLLVL.

The V gene is TRBV4-2, the J gene TRBJ2-3; D is ambiguous. Germline lookup yields CDR1 LGHNA and CDR2 YNFKEQ. This CDR3 is 16 amino acids long. Trimming pared 0 bases from V and 0 bases from J, leaving 10 bases between. The CDR3 here is CASSQDAAKSTDTQYF. The CDR3 region has the DNA TGTGCCAGCAGCCAAGACGCGGCGAAGAGCACAGATACGCAGTATTTT.